Presented here are 15 T cell receptor beta chains from one specimen sequenced in a study of T cells in Graves' hyperthyroidism and ophthalmopathy. The TCR beta CDR3 regions underwent amplification using RNA transcripts as the source. In the first-round RT-PCR of the TCR CDR3, the HTBI primer set was used. TCRdb re-derived calls from the multiplex PCR reads in MiXCR, one entry per CDR3 protein. The data hold 250,000 to 350,000 distinct CDR3 sequences, with over 15% observed a single time. Source material: blood. These receptor sequences come from a woman aged 60-75 years with Graves' ophthalmopathy.

This clonotype was counted at least ten times. The CDR3 protein is CASSLGNLDDQPQHF. As DNA, the CDR3 is TGCGCCAGCAGCTTGGGGAATTTGGACGATCAGCCCCAGCATTTT. The chain joins TRBV5-1 to TRBJ1-5; D remains ambiguous. Germline lookup yields CDR1 SGHRS and CDR2 YFSETQ. V was pared by 0 bases and J by 5 bases, with 12 bases between. This CDR3 comprises 15 residues.

This clonotype appeared a few times. The chain is built from TRBV6-2 or TRBV6-3 and TRBJ2-7; D perhaps matches TRBD1 (6 bases). Deletions cut 5 bases from V and 0 bases from J, with 11 bases between. Germline V gene sequence: CDR1 MNHEY, CDR2 SVGEGT. CDR3 size: 14 residues. CDR3 sequence reads: CASSPVTGSYEQYF. DNA for the CDR3: TGTGCCAGCAGTCCCGTGACAGGCTCCTACGAGCAGTACTTC.

This clonotype was recorded at least ten times. The V call is TRBV5-1, the J call TRBJ1-1; D not resolved. Germline loops: CDR1 SGHRS, CDR2 YFSETQ. The CDR3 covers 14 residues. Trimming removed 4 bases at V and 4 bases at J, with 14 bases between. The CDR3 nucleotides read TGCGCCAGCAGCGCGGGCGCCATCGGCACTGAAGCTTTCTTT. Its translation is CASSAGAIGTEAFF.

This clonotype has at least ten counts. This chain uses TRBV7-7 with TRBJ2-7, with D unclear. This CDR3 spans 14 amino acids. V was trimmed by 5 bases and J by 0 bases, leaving 11 bases between them. Germline values: CDR1 SSHAT, CDR2 FNYEAQ (reference sequence). CDR3 sequence: CASSLDLSSYEQYF. The CDR3 DNA follows: TGTGCCAGCAGCCTCGACTTGAGCTCCTACGAGCAGTACTTC.

This CDR3 is CASRPGTGGSFADTQYF. The CDR3 nucleotides are TGTGCCAGCAGGCCCGGGACAGGGGGGTCTTTCGCAGATACGCAGTATTTT. This chain joins TRBV7-2 and TRBJ2-3; 11 positions match TRBD1. Looked up from germline, CDR1 is SGHTA and CDR2 is FQGNSA. Trimming removed 6 bases from V and 4 bases from J; junction bases left unmatched: 12. The CDR3 loop spans 17 amino acids.

The CDR3, as DNA: TGTGCCAGCAGTCAAACAGGGGAGCTTACCGGCTACACCTTC. Protein product: CASSQTGELTGYTF. The chain combines TRBV6-1 with TRBJ1-2; 7 bases are shared with TRBD1. The CDR3 is 14 amino acids. V lost 5 bases to trimming and J lost 8 bases; unmatched junction nucleotides: 11. From germline, CDR1 is MNHNS and CDR2 SASEGT.

The chain has TRBV11-3 and TRBJ2-1; 9 positions match TRBD2. The CDR3 sequence is 15 residues long. Germline CDR1 SGHNT, CDR2 YENEEA. With V trimmed by 4 bases and J by 4 bases, 5 bases remained unmatched. CDR3 sequence (DNA): TGTGCCAGCAGCTCGGGACTAGCCACTTACAATGAGCAGTTCTTC. This gives the protein CASSSGLATYNEQFF.

The rearrangement joins TRBV29-1 to TRBJ1-2, with a weak D call TRBD1 (6 bases). There are 15 residues in the CDR3. From germline, CDR1 is SQVTM and CDR2 ANQGSEA. The V end was cut by 6 bases, the J end by 2 bases, with 19 bases between. CDR3 sequence (DNA): TGCAGCGTGGTGAAAGAAGTACAGGGAAACTATGGCTACACCTTC. It specifies CSVVKEVQGNYGYTF.

This clonotype was picked up many times. The V and J genes are TRBV9 and TRBJ1-6; possibly TRBD1 for D (5 bases). There are 14 residues in the CDR3. From germline, CDR1 is SGDLS and CDR2 YYNGEE. With 4 bases removed from V and 4 bases from J, the gap between germline ends came to 9 bases. CDR3 sequence: CASSFRDYNSPLHF. CDR3 DNA sequence: TGTGCCAGCAGCTTCAGGGATTATAATTCACCCCTCCACTTT.

This clonotype was picked up many times. The rearrangement uses TRBV20-1 and TRBJ2-7; 10 nucleotides align to TRBD1. This CDR3 has 14 residues. J gave up 9 bases and V 1 base, and 9 bases lay outside the gene matches. Germline values: CDR1 DFQATT, CDR2 SNEGSKA (reference sequence). The CDR3: CSARAGQGTTWQYF. The CDR3 nucleotides read TGCAGTGCTAGAGCGGGACAGGGGACTACCTGGCAGTACTTC.

This chain joins TRBV20-1 and TRBJ1-2; the match to TRBD1 covers 8 bases. CDR1 and CDR2 (germline): DFQATT, SNEGSKA (reference sequence). After removal of 2 bases from V and 0 bases from J, the junction contained 8 bases not matched to a gene. This CDR3 spans 16 amino acids. The CDR3 region has the DNA TGCAGTGCTAGACCACCGGGACAGGTTCCTAACTATGGCTACACCTTC. Translating gives CSARPPGQVPNYGYTF.

The V and J genes are TRBV4-1 and TRBJ2-7; 12 bases are shared with TRBD2. The CDR3 has 15 amino acids. CDR1 and CDR2 from the germline V gene are MGHRA and YSYEKL. After removal of 4 bases from V and 2 bases from J, the junction contained 3 bases not matched to a gene. The chain's CDR3 is CASSPLAGGPYEQYF. The CDR3 DNA reads as TGCGCCAGCAGCCCGCTAGCGGGAGGGCCCTACGAGCAGTACTTC.

The sample holds many counts of this clonotype. This chain connects TRBV7-9 to TRBJ2-5; TRBD1 matches at 10 bases. Germline V gives CDR1 SEHNR, CDR2 FQNEAQ (reference sequence). The CDR3 runs to 15 residues. J lost 5 bases, V lost 4 bases, and 7 bases had no gene match. The CDR3 DNA reads as TGTGCCAGCAGCTCCCCCGGGACAGGGGACGAGACCCAGTACTTC. Its translation: CASSSPGTGDETQYF.

This clonotype was seen at least ten times. The gene calls are TRBV7-2 and TRBJ1-1; D is unresolved. The V and J ends lost 5 bases and 1 base respectively, with 8 bases between them. The CDR3 is 13 amino acids. Per germline, CDR1 SGHTA and CDR2 FQGNSA. CDR3 loop: CASSNQPNTEAFF. CDR3 coding DNA: TGTGCCAGCAGCAACCAGCCGAACACTGAAGCTTTCTTT.

The chain joins TRBV9 to TRBJ1-3; D is perhaps TRBD1 (5 bases). CDR1 and CDR2 (germline): SGDLS, YYNGEE. Deletions cut 5 bases from V and 4 bases from J, with 19 bases between. This CDR3 comprises 16 residues. The DNA of the CDR3 is TGTGCCAGCAGTCTAATAGGGGCCGGCGGAGGAAACACCATATATTTT. Translating it yields CASSLIGAGGGNTIYF.